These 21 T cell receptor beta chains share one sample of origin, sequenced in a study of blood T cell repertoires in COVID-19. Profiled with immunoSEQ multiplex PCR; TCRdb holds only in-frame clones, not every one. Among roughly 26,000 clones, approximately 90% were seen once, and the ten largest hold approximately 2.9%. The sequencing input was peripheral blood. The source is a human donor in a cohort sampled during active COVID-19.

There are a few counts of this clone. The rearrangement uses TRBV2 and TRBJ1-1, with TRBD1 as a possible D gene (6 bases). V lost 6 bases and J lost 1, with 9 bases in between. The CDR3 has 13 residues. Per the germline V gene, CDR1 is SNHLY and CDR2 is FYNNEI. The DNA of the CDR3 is TGTGCCAGCAGGTGGACAGCGAACACTGAAGCTTTCTTT. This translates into CASRWTANTEAFF.

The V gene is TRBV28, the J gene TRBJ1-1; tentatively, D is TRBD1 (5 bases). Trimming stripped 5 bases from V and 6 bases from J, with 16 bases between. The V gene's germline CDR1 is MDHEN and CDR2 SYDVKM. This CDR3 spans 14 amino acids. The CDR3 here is CASSPPGSRAEAFF. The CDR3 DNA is TGTGCCAGCAGTCCCCCAGGGTCCAGGGCTGAAGCTTTCTTT.

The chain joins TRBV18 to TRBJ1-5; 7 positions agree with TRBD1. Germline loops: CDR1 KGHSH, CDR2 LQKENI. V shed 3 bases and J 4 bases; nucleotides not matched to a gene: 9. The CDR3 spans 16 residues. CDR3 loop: CASSPSDRVKNQPQHF. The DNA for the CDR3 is TGTGCCAGCTCACCTTCCGACAGGGTGAAGAATCAGCCCCAGCATTTT.

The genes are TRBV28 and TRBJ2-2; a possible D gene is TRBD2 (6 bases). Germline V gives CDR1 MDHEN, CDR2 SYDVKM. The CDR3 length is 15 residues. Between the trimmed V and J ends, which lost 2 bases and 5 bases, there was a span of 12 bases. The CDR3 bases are TGTGCCAGCAGTTTAGGCGGGGAAGAAACCGGGGAGCTGTTTTTT. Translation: CASSLGGEETGELFF.

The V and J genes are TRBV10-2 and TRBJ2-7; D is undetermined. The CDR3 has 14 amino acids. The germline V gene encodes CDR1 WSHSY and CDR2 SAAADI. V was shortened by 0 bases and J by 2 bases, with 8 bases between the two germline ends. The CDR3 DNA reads TGCGCCAGCAGTGAGTCGCCAGCGACCTACGAGCAGTACTTC. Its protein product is CASSESPATYEQYF.

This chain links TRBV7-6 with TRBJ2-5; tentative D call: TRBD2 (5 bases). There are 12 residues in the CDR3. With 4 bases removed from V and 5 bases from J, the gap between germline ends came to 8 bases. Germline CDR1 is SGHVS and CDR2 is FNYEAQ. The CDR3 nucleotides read TGTGCCAGCAGCTCGAGGGCCGAGACCCAGTACTTC. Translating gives CASSSRAETQYF. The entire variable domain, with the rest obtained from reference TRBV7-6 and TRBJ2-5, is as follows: GAGVSQSPRYKVTKRGQDVALRCDPISGHVSLYWYRQALGQGPEFLTYFNYEAQQDKSGLPNDRFSAERPEGSISTLTIQRTEQRDSAMYRCASSSRAETQYFGPGTRLLVL.

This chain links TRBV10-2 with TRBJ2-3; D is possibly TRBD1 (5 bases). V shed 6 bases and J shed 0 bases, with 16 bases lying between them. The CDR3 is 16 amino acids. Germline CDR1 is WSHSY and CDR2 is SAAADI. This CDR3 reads CASSSIQGRSTDTQYF. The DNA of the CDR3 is TGCGCCAGCAGCTCGATTCAGGGAAGAAGCACAGATACGCAGTATTTT.

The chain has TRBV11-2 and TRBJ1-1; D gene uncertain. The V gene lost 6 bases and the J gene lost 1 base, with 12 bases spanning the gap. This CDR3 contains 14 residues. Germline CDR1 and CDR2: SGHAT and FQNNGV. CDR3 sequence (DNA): TGTGCCAGCAGAACCCTACGGGGGAACACTGAAGCTTTCTTT. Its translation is CASRTLRGNTEAFF.

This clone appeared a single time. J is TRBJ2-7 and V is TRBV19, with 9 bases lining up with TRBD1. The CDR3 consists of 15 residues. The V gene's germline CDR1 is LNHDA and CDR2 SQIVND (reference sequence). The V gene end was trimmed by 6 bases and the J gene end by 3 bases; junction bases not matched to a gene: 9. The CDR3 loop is CASRIRDRDGYEQYF. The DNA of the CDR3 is TGTGCCAGTAGGATCCGGGACAGGGATGGCTACGAGCAGTACTTC.

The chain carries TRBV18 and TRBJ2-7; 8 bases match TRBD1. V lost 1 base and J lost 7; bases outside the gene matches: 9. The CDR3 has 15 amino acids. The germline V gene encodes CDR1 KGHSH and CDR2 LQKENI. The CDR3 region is CASSPLTGGLVEQYF. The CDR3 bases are TGTGCCAGCTCACCACTCACAGGGGGTTTGGTGGAGCAGTACTTC.

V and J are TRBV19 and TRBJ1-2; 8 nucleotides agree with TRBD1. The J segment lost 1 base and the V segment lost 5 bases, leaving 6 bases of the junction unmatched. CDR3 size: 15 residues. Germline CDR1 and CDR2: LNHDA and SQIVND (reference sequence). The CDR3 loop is CASSSRTGNNYGYTF. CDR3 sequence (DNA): TGTGCCAGTAGTTCACGGACAGGGAATAACTATGGCTACACCTTC.

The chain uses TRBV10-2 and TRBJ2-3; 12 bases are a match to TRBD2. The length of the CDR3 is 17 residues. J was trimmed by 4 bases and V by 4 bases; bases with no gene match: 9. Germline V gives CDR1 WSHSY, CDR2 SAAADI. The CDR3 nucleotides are TGCGCCAGCAGTGGGGCTAGCGGGGGGGCCAGACCAGATACGCAGTATTTT. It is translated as CASSGASGGARPDTQYF.

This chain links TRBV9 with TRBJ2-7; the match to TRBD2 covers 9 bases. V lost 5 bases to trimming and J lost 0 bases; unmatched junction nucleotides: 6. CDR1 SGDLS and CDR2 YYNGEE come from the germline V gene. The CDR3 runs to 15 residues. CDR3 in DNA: TGTGCCAGCAGTGCCGGTAGCGGGGGCTCCTACGAGCAGTACTTC. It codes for CASSAGSGGSYEQYF.

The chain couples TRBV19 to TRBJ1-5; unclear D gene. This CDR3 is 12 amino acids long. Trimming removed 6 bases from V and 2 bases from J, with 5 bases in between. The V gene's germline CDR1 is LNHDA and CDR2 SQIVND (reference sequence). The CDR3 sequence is CASRRGNQPQHF. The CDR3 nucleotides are TGTGCCAGTAGGCGAGGCAATCAGCCCCAGCATTTT.

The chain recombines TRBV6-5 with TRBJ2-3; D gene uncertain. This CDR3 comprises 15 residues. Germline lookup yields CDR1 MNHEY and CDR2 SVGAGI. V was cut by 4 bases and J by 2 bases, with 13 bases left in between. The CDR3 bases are TGTGCCAGCAGTTTCATCGGGTCGGCCACAGATACGCAGTATTTT. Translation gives CASSFIGSATDTQYF.

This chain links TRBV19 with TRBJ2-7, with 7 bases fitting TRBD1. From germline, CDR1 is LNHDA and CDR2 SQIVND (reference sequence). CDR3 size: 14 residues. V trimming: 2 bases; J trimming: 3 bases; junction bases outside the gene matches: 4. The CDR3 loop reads CASSILQGNYEQYF. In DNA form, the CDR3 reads TGTGCCAGTAGTATATTACAGGGGAACTACGAGCAGTACTTC.

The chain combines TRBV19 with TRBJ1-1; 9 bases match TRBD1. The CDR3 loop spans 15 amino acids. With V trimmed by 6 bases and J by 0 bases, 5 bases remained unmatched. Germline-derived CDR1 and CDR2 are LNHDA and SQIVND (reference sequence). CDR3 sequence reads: CASSRGQGLNTEAFF. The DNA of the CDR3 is TGTGCCAGTAGCCGGGGACAGGGTCTGAACACTGAAGCTTTCTTT.

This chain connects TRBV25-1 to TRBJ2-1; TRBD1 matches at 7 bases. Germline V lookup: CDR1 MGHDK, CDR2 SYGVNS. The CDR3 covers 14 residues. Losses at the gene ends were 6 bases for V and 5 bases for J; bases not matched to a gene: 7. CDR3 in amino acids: CASRQTGRDNEQFF. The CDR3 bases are TGTGCCAGCAGACAGACAGGGCGGGACAATGAGCAGTTCTTC.

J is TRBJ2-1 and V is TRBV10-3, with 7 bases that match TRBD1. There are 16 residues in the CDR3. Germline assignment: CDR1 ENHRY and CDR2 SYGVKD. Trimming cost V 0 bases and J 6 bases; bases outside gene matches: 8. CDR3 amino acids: CAISESYGTAINEQFF. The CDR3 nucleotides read TGTGCCATCAGTGAGTCATACGGGACAGCAATCAATGAGCAGTTCTTC.

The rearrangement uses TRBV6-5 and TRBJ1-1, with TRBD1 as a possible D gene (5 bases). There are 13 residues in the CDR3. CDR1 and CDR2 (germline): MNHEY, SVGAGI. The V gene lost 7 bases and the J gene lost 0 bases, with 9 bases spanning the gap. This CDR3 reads CASTLTVNTEAFF. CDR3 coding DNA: TGTGCCAGCACTCTGACAGTGAACACTGAAGCTTTCTTT.

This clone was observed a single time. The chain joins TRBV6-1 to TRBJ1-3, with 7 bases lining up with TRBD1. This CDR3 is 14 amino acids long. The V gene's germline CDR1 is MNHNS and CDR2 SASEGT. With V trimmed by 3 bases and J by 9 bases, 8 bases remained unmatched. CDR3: CASSDGTVMLTIYF. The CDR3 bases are TGTGCCAGCAGTGATGGGACAGTAATGCTCACCATATATTTT.